This entry features one T cell receptor (beta chain) sequence. What it binds is unknown. Autoimmune disease history or systemic immunosuppression led to patients being barred. Assay used: immunoSEQ multiplex PCR; TCRdb lists only in-frame clones, some missing. This sample has 100,000 to 130,000 clones; less than 95% occur once, and the top ten carry approximately 1.2%. These data belong to a study of OX40 agonist ivuxolimab in advanced cancers. Study context: At roughly 83% male, the cohort had a mean age of about 55 years, ranging from roughly 20 to 90. Treatment received earlier with anti-PD-1, anti-PD-L1 or anti-CTLA-4 agents was allowed, and 40% had some. Broader study findings: Dosing at 0.1 to 3.0 mg/kg was accompanied by clonal expansion of CD4+ and CD8+ blood T cells by week 6.

This CDR3 has 13 amino acids. The V and J ends lost 8 bases and 6 bases respectively, with 13 bases between them. CDR1 SNHLY and CDR2 FYNNEI come from the germline V gene. The TCR originated in an adult with an advanced solid tumor such as melanoma, head and neck, liver or kidney cancer. The sequencing here drew on CD4+ or CD8+ T cells sorted from blood, taken in a trial of the OX40 agonist ivuxolimab. The V gene is TRBV2, the J gene TRBJ2-2; D is tentatively TRBD1 or TRBD2 (6 bases each). CDR3 coding DNA: TGTGCCAGCTCTTACAGGGAGGCCGGGGAGCTGTTTTTT. Translating gives CASSYREAGELFF. The full variable domain, in which reference TRBV2 and TRBJ2-2 provide the parts outside the CDR3, is EPEVTQTPSHQVTQMGQEVILRCVPISNHLYFYWYRQILGQKVEFLVSFYNNEISEKSEIFDDQFSVERPDGSNFTLKIRSTKLEDSAMYFCASSYREAGELFFGEGSRLTVL.